This TCR beta chain was sequenced in a study of T cells in Graves' hyperthyroidism and ophthalmopathy. Study results and caveats: Within blood appeared most thyroid clonotypes that had expanded above 0.001.

V was pared by 3 bases and J by 2 bases, with 2 bases of the junction left unmatched. The CDR3 extends over 16 amino acids. Per the germline V gene, CDR1 is SGHNT and CDR2 is YYREEE (reference sequence). Patients were excluded because of uncontrolled infection, other autoimmune disease, pregnancy or lactation. Orbital computed tomography and thyroid ultrasound, together with serum TRAb and thyroxine and clinical symptoms, were used for diagnoses. Regions amplified from RNA transcripts were the TCR beta CDR3 regions. The TCR CDR3 first-round RT-PCR relied on the HTBI primer set. TCRdb itself ran the multiplex PCR reads through MiXCR, one entry per CDR3 protein. The profile shows approximately 530,000 distinct CDR3 sequences, roughly 21% of them singletons. This clonotype was observed a handful of times. Its antigen remains unidentified.

This receptor was obtained from a man aged 35 to 55 with Graves' ophthalmopathy. The chain combines TRBV5-4 with TRBJ2-3; 14 positions match TRBD2. The sequenced material came from blood. The CDR3: CASSWGLAGVTDTQYF. Written as DNA, the CDR3 is TGTGCCAGCAGCTGGGGACTAGCGGGAGTCACAGATACGCAGTATTTT.